This passage covers 7 T cell receptor beta chains from one sample sequenced in a study of blood T cells in healthy people across ages. Using a J-beta primer mix together with a sample-barcoded 5' primer, a second PCR was run for roughly 7 to 12 cycles. TCRdb re-called the 5' RACE reads with MiXCR, one entry per CDR3 protein. The table lists roughly 700,000 distinct CDR3 sequences, more than 40% of them singletons, with roughly a third in the top ten. Sequences were obtained from blood. Receptors were obtained from an older woman in good health.

This clonotype has more than one count but fewer than ten. The chain has TRBV27 and TRBJ1-6, with a tentative D call TRBD1 (6 bases). CDR1 and CDR2 from the germline V gene are MNHEY and SMNVEV (reference sequence). This CDR3 has 13 residues. V gave up 8 bases and J gave up 7 bases, with 12 bases separating them. The DNA for the CDR3 is TGTGCCAGCGGGGACACAGGCAATTCACCCCTCCACTTT. This sequence encodes CASGDTGNSPLHF.

V and J are TRBV12-3 or TRBV12-4 and TRBJ2-4; either TRBD1 or TRBD2 may fit D (5 bases each). With the DNA end fitting TRBJ2-7 better, the J assignment may be wrong. The CDR3 contains 15 residues. Written as DNA, the CDR3 is TGTGCCAGCAGTTTAGGGGTCGGGACCGTCTACGAGCAGTACTTC. As protein: CASSLGVGTVYEQYF.

Here the CDR3 reads CASSQAGQDHGYTF. CDR3 DNA: TGTGCCAGCAGCCAAGCAGGACAGGACCATGGCTACACCTTC. This chain links TRBV3-1 with TRBJ1-2, with TRBD1 matching 7 bases. Germline trimming cut 1 base from V and 6 bases from J; bases unmatched to any gene: 5. Germline V gene data show CDR1 as LGHDT and CDR2 as YNNKEL (reference sequence). The CDR3 is 14 residues long.

This clonotype has a handful of counts. The V call is TRBV6-1, the J call TRBJ2-1; no reliable D call. Germline V gene sequence: CDR1 MNHNS, CDR2 SASEGT. This CDR3 contains 16 residues. Trimming cost V 2 bases and J 4 bases, with 15 bases left between them. The CDR3 loop reads CASSEIVGLRYNEQFF. CDR3 DNA: TGTGCCAGCAGTGAAATCGTGGGGTTGAGGTACAATGAGCAGTTCTTC.

This clonotype has only a few counts. The chain recombines TRBV20-1 with TRBJ2-5; 7 nucleotides match TRBD2. Germline assignment: CDR1 DFQATT and CDR2 SNEGSKA (reference sequence). The CDR3 covers 15 residues. Unmatched junction bases numbered 14, after V lost 5 bases and J lost 5 bases. The CDR3 reads CSAGGGWSAGETQYF. The CDR3 nucleotides read TGCAGTGCTGGGGGGGGTTGGTCGGCGGGGGAGACCCAGTACTTC.

The count of this clonotype is one. One junction end disagrees with the germline gene, perhaps due to a read error. V is TRBV7-2 and J is TRBJ1-6; D possibly corresponds to TRBD1 (6 bases). The CDR3 has 15 residues. Germline V lookup: CDR1 SGHTA, CDR2 FQGNSA. The CDR3 protein is CASSTGTRRNSPPHF. Written as DNA, the CDR3 is TGTGCCAGCAGCACCGGGACACGAAGGAATTCACCCCCCCACTTT.

This clonotype was found a few times. This chain uses TRBV29-1 with TRBJ1-2; the match to TRBD1 covers 8 bases. This CDR3 contains 13 residues. The V gene's germline CDR1 is SQVTM and CDR2 ANQGSEA. V lost 6 bases and J lost 8; bases outside the gene matches: 11. The CDR3 region has the DNA TGCAGCGTGATTATTCAGGGGGCGGGAGGCTACACCTTC. This codes for CSVIIQGAGGYTF.